Listed here are 24 T cell receptor beta chains from one sample, sequenced in a study of cytomegalovirus exposure and HLA in healthy donors. PCR employed 60 Vbeta and 13 Jbeta primers. Profiled with immunoSEQ multiplex PCR; TCRdb holds only in-frame clones, not every one. The data hold 120,000 or so clones, with approximately 68% observed a single time. The sample was PBMCs. The source is a man aged 30-40 years in good health and CMV-seropositive.

The CDR3 DNA reads TGTGCCAGCAGCTTTGGGGACAGGGAATCTGGCTACACCTTC. Amino acid sequence: CASSFGDRESGYTF. The chain couples TRBV5-6 to TRBJ1-2, with 9 positions matching TRBD1. The V gene's germline CDR1 is SGHDT and CDR2 YYEEEE. Trimming cost V 2 bases and J 7 bases; bases outside gene matches: 6. The CDR3 sequence is 14 residues long.

The chain recombines TRBV2 with TRBJ2-7; weak D call: TRBD2 (6 bases). The CDR3 totals 14 residues. Germline V gene sequence: CDR1 SNHLY, CDR2 FYNNEI. Between the trimmed V and J ends, which lost 5 bases and 2 bases, there was a span of 13 bases. The CDR3 DNA sequence: TGTGCCAGCAGTTACTCGGAGGGACCCTACGAGCAGTACTTC. Residues: CASSYSEGPYEQYF.

The rearrangement joins TRBV19 to TRBJ2-5, with D maybe TRBD2 (5 bases). The CDR3 is made up of 14 amino acids. The V gene lost 0 bases and the J gene lost 6 bases, with 11 bases spanning the gap. Germline-derived CDR1 and CDR2 are LNHDA and SQIVND (reference sequence). DNA of the CDR3: TGTGCCAGTAGTATAGAAGCGAGGGCCAAGACCCAGTACTTC. Translated: CASSIEARAKTQYF.

The V gene is TRBV2, the J gene TRBJ2-4; 8 nucleotides match TRBD1. Per germline, CDR1 SNHLY and CDR2 FYNNEI. The CDR3 extends over 16 amino acids. The junction had 16 bases not matched to a gene; V was cut back by 8 bases and J by 7 bases. CDR3 region: CASGGRNRGLGNIQYF. The CDR3 nucleotides read TGTGCCAGCGGGGGCAGAAACAGGGGGTTGGGGAACATTCAGTACTTC. Looking up the rest from reference TRBV2 and TRBJ2-4 gives the full variable domain: EPEVTQTPSHQVTQMGQEVILRCVPISNHLYFYWYRQILGQKVEFLVSFYNNEISEKSEIFDDQFSVERPDGSNFTLKIRSTKLEDSAMYFCASGGRNRGLGNIQYFGAGTRLSVL.

The chain is built from TRBV19 and TRBJ2-5; TRBD2 agrees at 15 bases. Per the germline V gene, CDR1 is LNHDA and CDR2 is SQIVND (reference sequence). J lost 2 bases, V lost 7 bases, and 5 bases had no gene match. The CDR3 has 16 residues. CDR3 residues: CASTGLAGGSQETQYF. DNA of the CDR3: TGTGCCAGTACCGGACTAGCGGGAGGGTCTCAAGAGACCCAGTACTTC.

This chain joins TRBV10-3 and TRBJ2-1, with 7 bases identical to TRBD2. Germline V gene sequence: CDR1 ENHRY, CDR2 SYGVKD. V trimming: 6 bases; J trimming: 9 bases; junction bases outside the gene matches: 14. The CDR3 is made up of 15 amino acids. CDR3 protein: CAISDTSAFTIEQFF. In nucleotides, the CDR3 is TGTGCCATCAGCGATACTAGCGCGTTTACAATTGAGCAGTTCTTC.

V is TRBV5-1 and J is TRBJ2-3; 9 bases align to TRBD2. CDR1 SGHRS and CDR2 YFSETQ come from the germline V gene. The J segment lost 3 bases and the V segment lost 0 bases, leaving 2 bases of the junction unmatched. The CDR3 is made up of 15 amino acids. The CDR3 bases are TGCGCCAGCAGCTTGGTGGGACTAGCTACAGATACGCAGTATTTT. Its translation is CASSLVGLATDTQYF.

The rearrangement links TRBV6-1 to TRBJ1-2; no clear D gene. Germline V lookup: CDR1 MNHNS, CDR2 SASEGT. V lost 3 bases and J lost 7, with 9 bases in between. The CDR3 totals 12 residues. In DNA, the CDR3 is TGTGCCAGCAGTGATTTAGATTGTGGCTACACCTTC. Translation: CASSDLDCGYTF.

The rearrangement links TRBV19 to TRBJ2-3; 7 bases match TRBD1. Trimming cost V 8 bases and J 3 bases; bases outside gene matches: 14. The CDR3 covers 16 residues. Germline values: CDR1 LNHDA, CDR2 SQIVND (reference sequence). The CDR3 DNA follows: TGTGCCAGTGAAGAAGGGCTACACAGGGGAACAGATACGCAGTATTTT. Translating it yields CASEEGLHRGTDTQYF. The full variable domain, rest sourced from reference TRBV19 and TRBJ2-3, is DGGITQSPKYLFRKEGQNVTLSCEQNLNHDAMYWYRQDPGQGLRLIYYSQIVNDFQKGDIAEGYSVSREKKESFPLTVTSAQKNPTAFYLCASEEGLHRGTDTQYFGPGTRLTVL.

The rearrangement joins TRBV2 to TRBJ1-3; the D gene is possibly TRBD1 (6 bases). The CDR3 covers 13 residues. Trimming removed 5 bases from V and 4 bases from J, with 9 bases in between. Germline CDR1 reads SNHLY; CDR2 reads FYNNEI. The CDR3 coding sequence is TGTGCCAGCAGTAGGGGGTGGGGAAACACCATATATTTT. Amino acids: CASSRGWGNTIYF.

The gene calls are TRBV7-8 and TRBJ2-5, with D perhaps TRBD2 (6 bases). Trimming left V 1 base short and J 5 bases short, with 20 bases between. There are 17 residues in the CDR3. CDR1 and CDR2 (germline): SGHVS, FQNEAQ. In DNA form, the CDR3 reads TGTGCCAGCAGCTTAGTAAGGTTTACGGGCGGGATGGAGACCCAGTACTTC. This gives the protein CASSLVRFTGGMETQYF.

V is TRBV5-6 and J is TRBJ2-2, with D perhaps matching TRBD1 (6 bases). V was shortened by 2 bases and J by 4 bases, with 18 bases between the two germline ends. Per germline, CDR1 SGHDT and CDR2 YYEEEE. This CDR3 spans 17 amino acids. The CDR3, as DNA: TGTGCCAGCAGCTTTGATATACAACGACAGGCCACCGGGGAGCTGTTTTTT. This encodes CASSFDIQRQATGELFF.

The chain uses TRBV6-5 and TRBJ1-2, with D perhaps TRBD1 (5 bases). Germline V gene lookup returns CDR1 MNHEY and CDR2 SVGAGI. The CDR3 has 16 amino acids. The ends were cut back, 2 bases at V and 4 bases at J, with 17 bases in the middle. This CDR3 is CASSYKGPMGGYGYTF. The CDR3 bases are TGTGCCAGCAGTTACAAGGGCCCCATGGGGGGCTATGGCTACACCTTC.

V is TRBV7-2 and J is TRBJ1-1; unclear D gene. CDR1 SGHTA and CDR2 FQGNSA come from the germline V gene. This CDR3 region has 13 residues. Trimming shortened V by 5 bases and J by 4 bases, and 11 bases separated the two germline ends. The CDR3 coding sequence is TGTGCCAGCAGCAAGCCTGGGAGCACTGAAGCTTTCTTT. Amino acids: CASSKPGSTEAFF.

In this sample, this clone turned up a few times. This rearrangement joins TRBV7-6 to TRBJ2-5, with TRBD1 as a possible D gene (6 bases). The CDR3 covers 14 residues. The ends were cut back, 5 bases at V and 3 bases at J, with 13 bases in the middle. Germline loops: CDR1 SGHVS, CDR2 FNYEAQ. In DNA form, the CDR3 reads TGTGCCAGCAGCATAAACAGGGCAGAAGAGACCCAGTACTTC. Translation: CASSINRAEETQYF.

J is TRBJ2-3 and V is TRBV15, with 8 bases identical to TRBD1. Losses at the gene ends were 1 base for V and 8 bases for J; bases not matched to a gene: 8. Germline loops: CDR1 LNHNV, CDR2 YYDKDF (reference sequence). The CDR3 sequence is 15 residues long. The CDR3 reads CATSRGGTGGLTQYF. The CDR3 DNA is TGTGCCACCAGCAGAGGGGGGACAGGTGGCCTTACGCAGTATTTT.

This rearrangement joins TRBV4-3 to TRBJ2-1, with TRBD2 identical over 7 bases. The germline gives CDR1 LGHNA, CDR2 YSLEER. Trimming at V came to 0 bases and at J to 4 bases, leaving 9 bases not matched to a gene. CDR3 length equals 17 residues. CDR3: CASSQDSLPSGYNEQFF. CDR3 in DNA: TGCGCCAGCAGCCAAGATTCCCTGCCTAGCGGTTACAATGAGCAGTTCTTC.

The V call is TRBV5-1, the J call TRBJ2-7, with 15 positions matching TRBD2. J lost 0 bases, V lost 0 bases, and 4 bases had no gene match. Germline lookup yields CDR1 SGHRS and CDR2 YFSETQ. This CDR3 spans 18 amino acids. CDR3 bases: TGCGCCAGCAGCTTGGCGGGACTAGCGGGAGGAGCCTCCTACGAGCAGTACTTC. Translating it yields CASSLAGLAGGASYEQYF.

The rearrangement joins TRBV5-1 to TRBJ2-1; 8 bases align to TRBD2. The trim removed 0 bases at V and 8 bases at J, leaving 4 bases unmatched. The CDR3 covers 14 residues. From germline, CDR1 is SGHRS and CDR2 YFSETQ. CDR3 in DNA: TGCGCCAGCAGCTTGGGGAGCGGGAGCCATGAGCAGTTCTTC. Protein sequence: CASSLGSGSHEQFF.

The J gene is TRBJ2-3, the V gene TRBV4-3, with TRBD2 matching over 8 bases. CDR3 size: 18 residues. Germline loops: CDR1 LGHNA, CDR2 YSLEER. Trimming at V came to 6 bases and at J to 0 bases, leaving 14 bases not matched to a gene. The CDR3 region is CASRPGLGKPGSTDTQYF. As DNA, the CDR3 is TGCGCCAGCAGACCGGGACTAGGAAAGCCAGGAAGCACAGATACGCAGTATTTT.

Written as DNA, the CDR3 is TGTGCCAGCAGTTCCTCGGGAAACCCAGGGGTCGACGAGCAGTACTTC. Its translation: CASSSSGNPGVDEQYF. The V gene is TRBV28, the J gene TRBJ2-5, with a tentative D call TRBD1 (6 bases). Matching the DNA end better, TRBJ2-7 makes the J call doubtful. Germline loops: CDR1 MDHEN, CDR2 SYDVKM. This CDR3 region has 16 residues.

The V and J genes are TRBV6-1 and TRBJ1-2, with a weak D call TRBD1 (6 bases). Trimming removed 4 bases from V and 5 bases from J, with 20 bases in between. CDR1 MNHNS and CDR2 SASEGT come from the germline V gene. CDR3 length equals 16 residues. CDR3 region: CASSGGAGVSWYGYTF. For the CDR3, the DNA is TGTGCCAGCAGTGGGGGGGCGGGGGTTAGTTGGTATGGCTACACCTTC.

The V gene is TRBV18, the J gene TRBJ2-5, with D possibly TRBD1 on 6 matching bases. V lost 4 bases, J lost 5 bases, and 11 bases lay in between. The CDR3 covers 13 residues. CDR1 is KGHSH and CDR2 is LQKENI in the germline V gene. CDR3 region: CASSRGPGETQYF. CDR3 bases: TGTGCCAGCTCACGGGGGCCAGGGGAGACCCAGTACTTC.

The rearrangement links TRBV4-1 to TRBJ1-5, with D uncertain. V dropped 4 bases and J dropped 1 base, with 11 bases sitting between them. This CDR3 region has 15 residues. In germline, CDR1 is MGHRA, CDR2 YSYEKL. CDR3 sequence: CASSLYGDSNQPQHF. CDR3 bases: TGCGCCAGCAGCCTCTACGGAGACAGCAATCAGCCCCAGCATTTT.